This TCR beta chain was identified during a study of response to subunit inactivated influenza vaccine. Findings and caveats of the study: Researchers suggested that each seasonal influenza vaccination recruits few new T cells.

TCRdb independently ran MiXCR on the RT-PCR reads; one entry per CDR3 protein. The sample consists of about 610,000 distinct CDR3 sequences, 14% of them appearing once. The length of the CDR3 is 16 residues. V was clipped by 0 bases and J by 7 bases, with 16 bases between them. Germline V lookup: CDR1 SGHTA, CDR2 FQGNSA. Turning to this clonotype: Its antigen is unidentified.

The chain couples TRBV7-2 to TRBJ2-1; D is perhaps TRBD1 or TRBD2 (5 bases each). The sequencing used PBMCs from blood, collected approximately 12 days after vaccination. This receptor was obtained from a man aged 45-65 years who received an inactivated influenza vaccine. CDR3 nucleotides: TGTGCCAGCAGCTTAGCGGGATTGGTTGGGGGTAATGAGCAGTTCTTC. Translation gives CASSLAGLVGGNEQFF.